The T cell receptor beta chain described here comes from a study of T cells after yellow fever vaccination. This CDR3 has 15 amino acids. Trimming left V 1 base short and J 4 bases short, with 16 bases between. Germline values: CDR1 DFQATT, CDR2 SNEGSKA (reference sequence). Regarding the study as a whole: Compared with primary, the secondary response was weaker and peaked at day 5, not 15. Subsequent to the booster, the majority of primary-vaccination clones reappeared (96% CD4, approximately 85% CD8).

This clonotype was picked up a small number of times. Its cognate antigen is unknown. A single record per CDR3 protein comes from TCRdb applying MiXCR to the 5' RACE reads. The data hold around 310,000 distinct CDR3 sequences, with around 4.1% observed a single time. The receptor was derived from a man between 18 and 29 years old who received the YFV17D yellow fever vaccine. The V gene is TRBV20-1, the J gene TRBJ1-1, with a weak D call TRBD1 (6 bases). The sequenced sample was PBMCs, obtained 5 days after the yellow fever booster vaccination. The CDR3 DNA reads as TGCAGTGCTAGAGCACCGGGGGCGCGGGGCACTGAAGCTTTCTTT. Its protein product is CSARAPGARGTEAFF.